Presented here are 22 T cell receptor beta chains from one specimen sequenced in a study of blood T cell repertoires in COVID-19. Sequencing used immunoSEQ multiplex PCR; TCRdb keeps in-frame clones, though not all of them. The table records approximately 97,000 clones, 90% of them present only once. Sequenced sample: peripheral blood. The receptors shown here come from a man between 60 and 75 years old with acute or convalescent COVID-19.

The chain has TRBV5-1 and TRBJ1-1; TRBD1 matches 11 bases. The V and J ends lost 4 bases and 6 bases, in that order; junction bases with no gene match: 11. The CDR3 runs 16 residues. Germline V gene sequence: CDR1 SGHRS, CDR2 YFSETQ. For the CDR3, the DNA is TGCGCCAGCAGCCCCTGGCGGGGACAGGGGGTCCCTGAAGCTTTCTTT. Translation gives CASSPWRGQGVPEAFF.

The chain has TRBV5-1 and TRBJ2-7; TRBD1 aligns across 9 bases. Germline assignment: CDR1 SGHRS and CDR2 YFSETQ. V shed 7 bases and J 6 bases; nucleotides not matched to a gene: 14. The CDR3 has 15 amino acids. The CDR3 DNA is TGCGCCAGCGGCAGCCCGCGGACAGGGGTTTCCGAGCAGTACTTC. Protein: CASGSPRTGVSEQYF.

The chain carries TRBV27 and TRBJ1-4, with D tentatively TRBD1 (5 bases). Trimming shortened V by 1 base and J by 7 bases, and 13 bases separated the two germline ends. In germline, CDR1 is MNHEY, CDR2 SMNVEV (reference sequence). CDR3 length equals 15 residues. CDR3 residues: CASSLFGRGSEKLFF. For the CDR3, the DNA is TGTGCCAGCAGTTTATTCGGAAGGGGATCTGAAAAACTGTTTTTT.

V usage is TRBV3-1 (or the pseudogene TRBV3-2) and J usage is TRBJ2-5, with 9 positions matching TRBD1. Germline values: CDR1 LGHDT, CDR2 YNNKEL (reference sequence). V was pared by 3 bases and J by 4 bases, with 6 bases of the junction left unmatched. The CDR3 is 15 residues long. As DNA, the CDR3 is TGTGCCAGCAGCCAGGGGACAGGGTCGCGAGAGACCCAGTACTTC. Encoded protein: CASSQGTGSRETQYF.

The rearrangement uses TRBV7-9 and TRBJ2-2, with D uncertain. The CDR3 consists of 13 residues. Trimming left V 1 base short and J 6 bases short, with 6 bases between. Per germline, CDR1 SEHNR and CDR2 FQNEAQ (reference sequence). The CDR3 nucleotides are TGTGCCAGCAGCTTAGACTCCCCCGGGGAGCTGTTTTTT. Amino acid sequence: CASSLDSPGELFF. The variable domain in full, with the rest retrieved from reference TRBV7-9 and TRBJ2-2, is DTGVSQNPRHKITKRGQNVTFRCDPISEHNRLYWYRQTLGQGPEFLTYFQNEAQLEKSRLLSDRFSAERPKGSFSTLEIQRTEQGDSAMYLCASSLDSPGELFFGEGSRLTVL.

The rearrangement joins TRBV11-2 to TRBJ2-1; D not resolved. The CDR3 contains 15 residues. The V gene's germline CDR1 is SGHAT and CDR2 FQNNGV. With 3 bases removed from V and 0 bases from J, the gap between germline ends came to 9 bases. The CDR3 reads CASSFDPSSYNEQFF. In DNA form, the CDR3 reads TGTGCCAGCAGCTTCGACCCTAGCTCCTACAATGAGCAGTTCTTC.

The CDR3 region is CASNRRAPNEKLFF. CDR3 DNA sequence: TGTGCCAGTAACAGGAGAGCTCCTAATGAAAAACTGTTTTTT. The V call is TRBV19, the J call TRBJ1-4; D may be TRBD1 (5 bases). V was trimmed by 7 bases and J by 3 bases, leaving 12 bases between them. The CDR3 has 14 amino acids. In germline, CDR1 is LNHDA, CDR2 SQIVND (reference sequence).

This clone turned up a few times. This chain links TRBV5-8 with TRBJ2-7; the D gene is possibly TRBD1 (6 bases). V lost 0 bases and J lost 0, with 13 bases in between. CDR1 is SGHTS, CDR2 YDEGEE, per germline. The CDR3 is 16 amino acids. The CDR3 reads CASSLARTEASYEQYF. The CDR3 nucleotides read TGTGCCAGCAGCTTGGCCCGGACAGAAGCCTCCTACGAGCAGTACTTC.

The V gene is TRBV6-5, the J gene TRBJ1-2; D is perhaps TRBD1 (6 bases). V was pared by 6 bases and J by 4 bases, with 15 bases between. This CDR3 has 14 residues. CDR1 is MNHEY, CDR2 SVGAGI, per germline. The CDR3 nucleotides read TGTGCCAGCAGATCACCAGACAGGTTCTATGGCTACACCTTC. Amino acid sequence: CASRSPDRFYGYTF.

This clone appeared once. J is TRBJ2-7 and V is TRBV7-8; 9 bases fit TRBD2. There are 16 residues in the CDR3. The V gene end was trimmed by 0 bases and the J gene end by 2 bases; junction bases not matched to a gene: 5. Germline CDR1 is SGHVS and CDR2 is FQNEAQ. In DNA, the CDR3 is TGTGCCAGCAGCTTAGCTTTCCCTAGCGGGGCCTACGAGCAGTACGTC. Protein: CASSLAFPSGAYEQYV.

V and J are TRBV9 and TRBJ2-2; 7 positions agree with TRBD2. This CDR3 contains 16 residues. The germline gives CDR1 SGDLS, CDR2 YYNGEE. The trim removed 6 bases at V and 1 base at J, leaving 9 bases unmatched. The CDR3 nucleotides are TGTGCCAGCACCCCCCTTGGGGGGGGGAACACCGGGGAGCTGTTTTTT. It specifies CASTPLGGGNTGELFF.

The chain carries TRBV5-4 and TRBJ1-1; 8 nucleotides align to TRBD1. The CDR3 sequence is 15 residues long. The V gene's germline CDR1 is SGHNT and CDR2 YYREEE (reference sequence). Trimming at V came to 1 base and at J to 1 base, leaving 3 bases not matched to a gene. The CDR3 region has the DNA TGTGCCAGCAGCTTGCAGGGGGCTTCGAACACTGAAGCTTTCTTT. Its protein product is CASSLQGASNTEAFF.

The chain employs TRBV4-2 and TRBJ2-3; TRBD2 is a possible D gene (6 bases). Between the trimmed V and J ends, which lost 0 bases and 8 bases, there was a span of 9 bases. CDR1 is LGHNA and CDR2 is YNFKEQ in the germline V gene. The CDR3 has 13 amino acids. Here the CDR3 reads CASSQDTEGTQYF. CDR3 DNA sequence: TGTGCCAGCAGCCAAGATACGGAGGGTACGCAGTATTTT.

This clone showed up just once. CDR3 sequence: CASSQVVGANYGYTF. The CDR3 nucleotides read TGTGCCAGCAGCCAAGTAGTGGGGGCAAACTATGGCTACACCTTC. This sequence joins TRBV3-1 (or the pseudogene TRBV3-2) and TRBJ1-2, with a possible D match to TRBD1 (6 bases). V lost 1 base and J 2 bases, leaving 11 bases between the germline ends. The CDR3 extends over 15 amino acids. The germline gives CDR1 LGHDT, CDR2 YNNKEL (reference sequence).

The chain joins TRBV18 to TRBJ1-2; D possibly corresponds to TRBD1 (5 bases). The germline V gene has CDR1 KGHSH and CDR2 LQKENI. The CDR3 has 13 amino acids. V gave up 3 bases and J gave up 1 base, with 6 bases separating them. CDR3 DNA sequence: TGTGCCAGCTCACCGACAGTTAACTATGGCTACACCTTC. Translating it yields CASSPTVNYGYTF.

This sequence joins TRBV24-1 and TRBJ2-2; D perhaps matches TRBD1 (6 bases). This CDR3 contains 16 residues. The ends were cut back, 5 bases at V and 0 bases at J, with 12 bases in the middle. Germline CDR1 KGHDR, CDR2 SFDVKD. The CDR3 is CATSAAEGANTGELFF. For the CDR3, the DNA is TGTGCCACCAGTGCCGCCGAGGGGGCGAACACCGGGGAGCTGTTTTTT.

The CDR3 sequence: CASSPSTGGLYNEQFF. CDR3 bases: TGTGCCAGCAGCCCATCGACAGGGGGCTTGTACAATGAGCAGTTCTTC. The chain couples TRBV7-9 to TRBJ2-1; 10 nucleotides match TRBD1. The CDR3 contains 16 residues. V lost 5 bases, J lost 4 bases, and 8 bases stayed unmatched. Germline V gene data show CDR1 as SEHNR and CDR2 as FQNEAQ (reference sequence).

The CDR3 bases are TGTGCCAGCAGCTTTAAACGGACCGGACAACAAGAGACCCAGTACTTC. It yields the protein CASSFKRTGQQETQYF. V is TRBV5-4 and J is TRBJ2-5, with D possibly TRBD1 on 5 matching bases. Trimming left V 2 bases short and J 2 bases short, with 16 bases between. Germline values: CDR1 SGHNT, CDR2 YYREEE (reference sequence). This CDR3 is built from 16 residues.

The V gene is TRBV5-6, the J gene TRBJ2-6; tentatively, D is TRBD2 (5 bases). CDR1 and CDR2 (germline): SGHDT, YYEEEE. V shed 2 bases and J shed 1 base, with 7 bases lying between them. This CDR3 spans 15 amino acids. The CDR3 nucleotides are TGTGCCAGCAGCTTACGGGGATCTGGGGCCAACGTCCTGACTTTC. Translating it yields CASSLRGSGANVLTF. The full variable domain, with the rest looked up from reference TRBV5-6 and TRBJ2-6, is DAGVTQSPTHLIKTRGQQVTLRCSPKSGHDTVSWYQQALGQGPQFIFQYYEEEERQRGNFPDRFSGHQFPNYSSELNVNALLLGDSALYLCASSLRGSGANVLTFGAGSRLTVL.

V and J are TRBV7-7 and TRBJ2-5, with 8 bases that match TRBD1. The length of the CDR3 is 15 residues. The germline V gene encodes CDR1 SSHAT and CDR2 FNYEAQ (reference sequence). The J segment lost 2 bases and the V segment lost 1 base, leaving 3 bases of the junction unmatched. The CDR3 DNA is TGTGCCAGCAGCTTAGGGACAGGGAGTCAAGAGACCCAGTACTTC. Its translation is CASSLGTGSQETQYF.

The chain employs TRBV7-8 and TRBJ1-2; 7 bases are a match to TRBD1. The CDR3 sequence is 14 residues long. V lost 5 bases to trimming and J lost 8 bases; unmatched junction nucleotides: 11. Germline V lookup: CDR1 SGHVS, CDR2 FQNEAQ. The CDR3 here is CASSLETGIRGYTF. CDR3 in DNA: TGTGCCAGCAGCCTCGAGACAGGGATCCGCGGCTACACCTTC.

The chain couples TRBV18 to TRBJ2-7, with 9 positions matching TRBD1. This CDR3 is 13 amino acids long. The V gene's germline CDR1 is KGHSH and CDR2 LQKENI. The ends lost 10 bases at V and 5 bases at J; junction bases unmatched: 9. The CDR3 DNA reads as TGTGCCACCTCGGGACAGGGTTTGAACGAGCAGTACTTC. Translated: CATSGQGLNEQYF.